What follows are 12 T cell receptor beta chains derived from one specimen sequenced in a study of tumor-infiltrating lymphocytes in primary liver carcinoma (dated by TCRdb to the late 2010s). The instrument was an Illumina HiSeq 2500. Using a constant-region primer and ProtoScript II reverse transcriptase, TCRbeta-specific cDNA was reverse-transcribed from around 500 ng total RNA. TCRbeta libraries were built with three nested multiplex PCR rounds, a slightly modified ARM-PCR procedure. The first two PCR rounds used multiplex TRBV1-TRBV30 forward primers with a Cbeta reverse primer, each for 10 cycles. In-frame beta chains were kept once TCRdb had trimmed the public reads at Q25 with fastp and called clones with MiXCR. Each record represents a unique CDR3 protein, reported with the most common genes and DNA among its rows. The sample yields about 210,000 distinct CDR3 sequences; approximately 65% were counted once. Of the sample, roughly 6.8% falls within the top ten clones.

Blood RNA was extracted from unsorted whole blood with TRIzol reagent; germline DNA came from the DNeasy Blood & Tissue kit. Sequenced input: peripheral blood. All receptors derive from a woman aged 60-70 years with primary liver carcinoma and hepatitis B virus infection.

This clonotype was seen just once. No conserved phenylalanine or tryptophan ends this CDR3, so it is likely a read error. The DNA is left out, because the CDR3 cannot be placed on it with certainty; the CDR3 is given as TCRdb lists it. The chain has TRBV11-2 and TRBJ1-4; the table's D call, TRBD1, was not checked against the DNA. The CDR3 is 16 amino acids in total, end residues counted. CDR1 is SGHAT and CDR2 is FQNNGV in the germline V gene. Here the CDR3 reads CASNSNGHLRSEKLLS.

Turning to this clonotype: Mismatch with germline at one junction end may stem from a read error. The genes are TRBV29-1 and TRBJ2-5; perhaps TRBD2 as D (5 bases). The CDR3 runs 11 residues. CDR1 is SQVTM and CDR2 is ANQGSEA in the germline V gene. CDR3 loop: CSIVALEAQYF. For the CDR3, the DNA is TGCAGCATTGTGGCACTAGAGGCCCAGTACTTC.

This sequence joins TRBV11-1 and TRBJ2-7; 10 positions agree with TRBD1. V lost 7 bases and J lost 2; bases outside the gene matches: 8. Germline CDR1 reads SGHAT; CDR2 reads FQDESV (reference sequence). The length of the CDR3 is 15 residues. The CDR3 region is CASTPGGQGAYEQYF. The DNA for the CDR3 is TGTGCCAGCACCCCAGGCGGACAGGGGGCCTACGAGCAGTACTTC.

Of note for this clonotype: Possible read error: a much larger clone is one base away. CDR3 loop: CATSHGGSTDTQYF. For the CDR3, the DNA is TGTGCCACCAGCCACGGCGGGAGCACAGATACGCAGTATTTT. The chain joins TRBV14 to TRBJ2-3; D perhaps matches TRBD2 (5 bases). Germline CDR1 and CDR2: SGHDN and FVKESK. The CDR3 sequence is 14 residues long.

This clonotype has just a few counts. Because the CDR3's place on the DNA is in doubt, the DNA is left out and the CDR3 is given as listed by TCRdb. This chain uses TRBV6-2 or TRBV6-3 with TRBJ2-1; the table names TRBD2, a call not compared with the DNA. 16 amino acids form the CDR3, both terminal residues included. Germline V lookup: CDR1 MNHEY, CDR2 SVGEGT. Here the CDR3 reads CASSTSTSGAYNEQFF.

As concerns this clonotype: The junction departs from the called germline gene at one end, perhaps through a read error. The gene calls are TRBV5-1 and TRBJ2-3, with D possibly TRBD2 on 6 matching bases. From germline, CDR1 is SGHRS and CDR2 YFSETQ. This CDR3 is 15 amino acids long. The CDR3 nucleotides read TGCGCCAGTGCTACTAGCTGGAGTCCCCCAGATACGCTGTATTTT. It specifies CASATSWSPPDTLYF.

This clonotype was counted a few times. The CDR3 sequence: CASSQRLAATDTQYF. CDR3 DNA: TGTGCCAGCAGCCAACGACTAGCGGCCACAGATACGCAGTATTTT. The gene calls are TRBV7-9 and TRBJ2-3, with 9 nucleotides matching TRBD2. CDR3 size: 15 residues. Trimming at V came to 5 bases and at J to 2 bases, leaving 5 bases not matched to a gene. Germline V gene sequence: CDR1 SEHNR, CDR2 FQNEAQ (reference sequence).

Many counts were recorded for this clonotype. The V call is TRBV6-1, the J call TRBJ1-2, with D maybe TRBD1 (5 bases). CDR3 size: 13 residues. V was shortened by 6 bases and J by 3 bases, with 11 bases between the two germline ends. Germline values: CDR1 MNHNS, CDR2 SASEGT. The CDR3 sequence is CASSGPGYYGYTF. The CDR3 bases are TGTGCCAGCAGCGGGCCAGGGTACTATGGCTACACCTTC.

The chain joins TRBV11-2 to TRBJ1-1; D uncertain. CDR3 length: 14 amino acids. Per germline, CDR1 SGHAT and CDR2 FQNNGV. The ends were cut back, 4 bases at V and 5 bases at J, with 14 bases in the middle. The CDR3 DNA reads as TGTGCCAGCAGCTCAATGGTATTGGGAACTGAAGCTTTCTTT. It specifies CASSSMVLGTEAFF.

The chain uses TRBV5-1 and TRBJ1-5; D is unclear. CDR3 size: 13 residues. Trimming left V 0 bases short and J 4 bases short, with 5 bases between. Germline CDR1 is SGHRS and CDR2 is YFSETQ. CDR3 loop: CASSLGQNQPQHF. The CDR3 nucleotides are TGCGCCAGCAGCTTGGGGCAGAATCAGCCCCAGCATTTT.

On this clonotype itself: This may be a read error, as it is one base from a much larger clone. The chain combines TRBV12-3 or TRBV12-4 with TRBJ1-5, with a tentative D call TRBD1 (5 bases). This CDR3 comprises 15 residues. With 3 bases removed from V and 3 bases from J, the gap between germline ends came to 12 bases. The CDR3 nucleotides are TGTGCCAGCAGTTTTATGACAGCAATCAATCAGCCCCAGCATTTT. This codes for CASSFMTAINQPQHF.

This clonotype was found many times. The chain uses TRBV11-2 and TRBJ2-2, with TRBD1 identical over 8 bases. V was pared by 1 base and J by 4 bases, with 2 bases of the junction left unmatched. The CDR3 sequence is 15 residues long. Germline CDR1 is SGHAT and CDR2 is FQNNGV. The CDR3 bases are TGTGCCAGCAGCTTAGTTACAGGGGGCACCGGGGAGCTGTTTTTT. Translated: CASSLVTGGTGELFF.